Shown below are 32 T cell receptor beta chains from a single sample sequenced in a study of blood T cell repertoires in COVID-19 (TCRdb year 2020). The library was produced with the immunoSEQ multiplex PCR assay. TCRdb provides this immuneACCESS table in a form limited to in-frame rearrangements. Some clones are lacking; in checked studies, under half of them reflect an unresolved V gene, and why the rest are absent is not known. The sample data list 390,000 or so clones, and roughly 90% of these were observed just once. Of the sample, about 7% is held by the ten largest clones. Specimen: peripheral blood. The receptors here all came from a man younger than 30 with active or convalescent COVID-19.

V is TRBV4-3 and J is TRBJ1-1; 10 nucleotides line up with TRBD1. V lost 5 bases, J lost 5 bases, and 2 bases stayed unmatched. The CDR3 length is 13 residues. Per the germline V gene, CDR1 is LGHNA and CDR2 is YSLEER. The CDR3 reads CASSGTGVTEAFF. CDR3 DNA sequence: TGCGCCAGCAGCGGGACAGGGGTAACTGAAGCTTTCTTT.

The CDR3: CASSYLAISYEQYF. The CDR3 region has the DNA TGTGCCAGCAGTTATCTCGCGATTTCCTACGAGCAGTACTTC. The chain carries TRBV6-2 or TRBV6-3 and TRBJ2-7; D is undetermined. Germline CDR1 reads MNHEY; CDR2 reads SVGEGT. The CDR3 extends over 14 amino acids. The V gene lost 3 bases and the J gene lost 1 base, with 10 bases spanning the gap.

V gene TRBV27 combines with J gene TRBJ2-7; possible D gene TRBD1, 5 bases. Looked up from germline, CDR1 is MNHEY and CDR2 is SMNVEV (reference sequence). CDR3 length: 16 amino acids. V gave up 4 bases and J gave up 2 bases, with 18 bases separating them. The CDR3 DNA follows: TGTGCCAGCAGTTCCCAATACCGGAAGGGGACCTACGAGCAGTACTTC. Translating it yields CASSSQYRKGTYEQYF.

In this sample, this clone turned up once. The rearrangement links TRBV28 to TRBJ2-2, with 9 bases identical to TRBD1. CDR1 is MDHEN and CDR2 is SYDVKM in the germline V gene. V shed 7 bases and J 7 bases; nucleotides not matched to a gene: 7. The CDR3 totals 14 residues. The CDR3 bases are TGTGCCAGCAACGACAGGGGGAAAGGCGGGGAGCTGTTTTTT. This translates into CASNDRGKGGELFF.

The chain links TRBV4-1 to TRBJ2-7; possible D gene TRBD2, 5 bases. The CDR3 loop spans 14 amino acids. Trimming shortened V by 1 base and J by 2 bases, and 9 bases separated the two germline ends. The germline gives CDR1 MGHRA, CDR2 YSYEKL. CDR3 bases: TGCGCCAGCAGCCAAGGTACTAGGGCCTACGAGCAGTACTTC. It specifies CASSQGTRAYEQYF.

The chain uses TRBV5-3 and TRBJ1-1; 7 bases match TRBD1. TRBV5-3 is an ORF for which the function is uncertain. Trimming cost V 6 bases and J 10 bases; bases outside gene matches: 12. The CDR3 is 13 amino acids. This CDR3 is CARTDRARFPAFF. CDR3 in DNA: TGTGCCAGAACCGACAGGGCTCGGTTTCCAGCTTTCTTT.

Written as DNA, the CDR3 is TGTGCCAGCAGCTCCCGGACAGTAGGAAATTCACCCCTCCACTTT. It translates to CASSSRTVGNSPLHF. The chain recombines TRBV7-9 with TRBJ1-6, with D possibly being TRBD1 (6 bases). CDR1 is SEHNR, CDR2 FQNEAQ, per germline (reference sequence). Deletions cut 4 bases from V and 7 bases from J, with 14 bases between. The CDR3 loop spans 15 amino acids.

V gene TRBV7-9 combines with J gene TRBJ1-4, with 7 bases that match TRBD1. V lost 6 bases and J lost 6; bases outside the gene matches: 7. This CDR3 has 14 residues. Germline V gene sequence: CDR1 SEHNR, CDR2 FQNEAQ (reference sequence). The CDR3 region has the DNA TGTGCCAGCAGTACCGGAACAGGGGATGAAAAACTGTTTTTT. Amino acid sequence: CASSTGTGDEKLFF.

V and J are TRBV7-3 and TRBJ2-2, with 7 positions matching TRBD1. The J segment lost 2 bases and the V segment lost 5 bases, leaving 5 bases of the junction unmatched. This CDR3 comprises 15 residues. Germline CDR1 and CDR2: SGHTA and FQGTGA. The CDR3 spells CASSRGRSNTGELFF. The CDR3 nucleotides read TGTGCCAGCAGCAGGGGGCGCAGCAACACCGGGGAGCTGTTTTTT.

The rearrangement joins TRBV27 to TRBJ2-5; tentative D call: TRBD2 (5 bases). Germline V gene lookup returns CDR1 MNHEY and CDR2 SMNVEV (reference sequence). There are 13 residues in the CDR3. With 4 bases removed from V and 9 bases from J, the gap between germline ends came to 15 bases. This CDR3 reads CASSSNAARAQYF. As DNA, the CDR3 is TGTGCCAGCAGTTCCAATGCAGCGAGGGCCCAGTACTTC.

V usage is TRBV5-4 and J usage is TRBJ1-2; 8 nucleotides line up with TRBD1. The CDR3 totals 14 residues. V shed 4 bases and J 9 bases; nucleotides not matched to a gene: 11. Germline assignment: CDR1 SGHNT and CDR2 YYREEE (reference sequence). CDR3: CASSNQDRVSSYTF. The DNA of the CDR3 is TGTGCCAGCAGCAACCAGGACAGGGTATCGAGCTACACCTTC.

The chain joins TRBV2 to TRBJ1-5, with a tentative D call TRBD1 (5 bases). The CDR3 length is 15 residues. V was clipped by 6 bases and J by 1 base, with 13 bases between them. Germline V gives CDR1 SNHLY, CDR2 FYNNEI. The CDR3 sequence: CASRTRGESNQPQHF. In DNA, the CDR3 is TGTGCCAGCAGGACGCGGGGGGAGAGCAATCAGCCCCAGCATTTT.

The CDR3 DNA follows: TGTGCCAGCAGACGGAGATCGCTCGCAACTAATGAAAAACTGTTTTTT. Translated: CASRRRSLATNEKLFF. The chain has TRBV28 and TRBJ1-4; unclear D gene. Germline V gene lookup returns CDR1 MDHEN and CDR2 SYDVKM. This CDR3 contains 16 residues. Trimming pared 6 bases from V and 0 bases from J, leaving 14 bases between.

This sequence joins TRBV24-1 and TRBJ2-1; the D gene is possibly TRBD1 (7 bases). V was clipped by 6 bases and J by 10 bases, with 18 bases between them. Per germline, CDR1 KGHDR and CDR2 SFDVKD. The CDR3 runs 14 residues. CDR3 region: CATSPGGTAHEQFF. For the CDR3, the DNA is TGTGCCACCAGTCCAGGGGGGACAGCCCACGAGCAGTTCTTC.

The chain employs TRBV28 and TRBJ1-2; 10 bases agree with TRBD1. There are 15 residues in the CDR3. Trimming at V came to 5 bases and at J to 5 bases, leaving 8 bases not matched to a gene. Germline values: CDR1 MDHEN, CDR2 SYDVKM. The CDR3 bases are TGTGCCAGCAGTCCCTCTGGACAGGGGGGATATGGCTACACCTTC. It encodes CASSPSGQGGYGYTF.

J is TRBJ2-3 and V is TRBV7-9; 10 nucleotides line up with TRBD1. Trimming took 5 bases from V and 2 from J; bases not matched to a gene: 7. This CDR3 is 16 amino acids long. The germline V gene encodes CDR1 SEHNR and CDR2 FQNEAQ (reference sequence). In nucleotides, the CDR3 is TGTGCCAGCAGCCACCGGGACAGGGGCACCACAGATACGCAGTATTTT. It is translated as CASSHRDRGTTDTQYF. The complete variable domain, with remaining parts taken from reference TRBV7-9 and TRBJ2-3, reads DTGVSQNPRHKITKRGQNVTFRCDPISEHNRLYWYRQTLGQGPEFLTYFQNEAQLEKSRLLSDRFSAERPKGSFSTLEIQRTEQGDSAMYLCASSHRDRGTTDTQYFGPGTRLTVL.

The chain is built from TRBV4-3 and TRBJ1-3, with D maybe TRBD1 (6 bases). The CDR3 consists of 17 residues. Germline V gene data show CDR1 as LGHNA and CDR2 as YSLEER. V dropped 1 base and J dropped 0 bases, with 13 bases sitting between them. The chain's CDR3 is CASSQALTGTSGNTIYF. DNA for the CDR3: TGCGCCAGCAGCCAAGCGCTCACAGGGACCTCTGGAAACACCATATATTTT.

The chain joins TRBV7-9 to TRBJ1-1, with a weak D call TRBD1 (5 bases). V was trimmed by 5 bases and J by 4 bases, leaving 14 bases between them. CDR1 and CDR2 from the germline V gene are SEHNR and FQNEAQ (reference sequence). CDR3 length: 14 residues. The CDR3 spells CASSLLTGGTEAFF. CDR3 in DNA: TGTGCCAGCAGCCTGCTAACGGGGGGCACTGAAGCTTTCTTT.

The V gene is TRBV27, the J gene TRBJ2-1; D remains unclear. CDR1 is MNHEY, CDR2 SMNVEV, per germline (reference sequence). V lost 5 bases to trimming and J lost 5 bases, with 10 bases between them. CDR3 length: 13 residues. CDR3 in amino acids: CASSGRVNNEQFF. In DNA form, the CDR3 reads TGTGCCAGCAGTGGCCGGGTCAACAATGAGCAGTTCTTC.

The genes are TRBV7-6 and TRBJ2-2, with 8 bases that match TRBD2. V was pared by 3 bases and J by 1 base, with 7 bases of the junction left unmatched. Looked up from germline, CDR1 is SGHVS and CDR2 is FNYEAQ. The CDR3 spans 17 residues. The CDR3 sequence: CASSLLGAGGNTGELFF. The CDR3 bases are TGTGCCAGCAGCTTGTTGGGGGCGGGAGGGAACACCGGGGAGCTGTTTTTT.

V is TRBV4-2 and J is TRBJ2-7, with D maybe TRBD1 (6 bases). The CDR3 runs 15 residues. Germline CDR1 and CDR2: LGHNA and YNFKEQ. Trimming removed 2 bases at V and 6 bases at J, with 17 bases between. The CDR3 DNA is TGTGCCAGCAGCCAAATGGCCCAGGGGTATACCGAGCAGTACTTC. Protein product: CASSQMAQGYTEQYF.

The rearrangement uses TRBV10-1 and TRBJ1-6, with 7 bases fitting TRBD1. V lost 3 bases, J lost 1 base, and 18 bases stayed unmatched. The CDR3 spans 21 residues. Per the germline V gene, CDR1 is WNHNN and CDR2 is SYGVQD (reference sequence). CDR3 nucleotide sequence: TGCGCCAGCAGTGAATATGGTGACAGGGAACTTTGCGGTTCCTATAATTCACCCCTCCACTTT. Encoded protein: CASSEYGDRELCGSYNSPLHF.

The gene calls are TRBV5-1 and TRBJ2-2; 13 nucleotides align to TRBD2. This CDR3 has 16 residues. From germline, CDR1 is SGHRS and CDR2 YFSETQ. J was trimmed by 4 bases and V by 2 bases; bases with no gene match: 2. As DNA, the CDR3 is TGCGCCAGCAGCTTTGGACTAGCGGGGGCCACCGGGGAGCTGTTTTTT. Its translation: CASSFGLAGATGELFF.

The chain carries TRBV11-2 and TRBJ2-1; D gene unclear. CDR3 length equals 12 residues. The V and J ends lost 5 bases and 14 bases respectively, with 16 bases between them. Per germline, CDR1 SGHAT and CDR2 FQNNGV. As DNA, the CDR3 is TGTGCCAGCAGCCATGGCGCGGTTGAAGAGTTCTTC. This encodes CASSHGAVEEFF.

The chain links TRBV19 to TRBJ2-4; D is possibly TRBD1 (5 bases). CDR1 and CDR2 from the germline V gene are LNHDA and SQIVND (reference sequence). The ends were cut back, 3 bases at V and 0 bases at J, with 9 bases in the middle. The CDR3 contains 15 residues. This CDR3 is CASSIQGRAKNIQYF. The CDR3 DNA sequence: TGTGCCAGTAGTATCCAGGGCCGAGCCAAAAACATTCAGTACTTC. Based on the CDR3 plus reference TRBV19 and TRBJ2-4, the full variable domain is DGGITQSPKYLFRKEGQNVTLSCEQNLNHDAMYWYRQDPGQGLRLIYYSQIVNDFQKGDIAEGYSVSREKKESFPLTVTSAQKNPTAFYLCASSIQGRAKNIQYFGAGTRLSVL.

Comment on this clone: A junction boundary mismatches the germline segment, possibly from a read error. The chain uses TRBV28 and TRBJ1-3, with D hard to call. CDR1 and CDR2 (germline): MDHEN, SYDVKM. This CDR3 has 10 residues. The CDR3 DNA reads as TGCTCTGCAGGTGGAAACACCATATATTTT. Its protein product is CSAGGNTIYF.

The CDR3 DNA reads as TGTGCCAGTAGTCCAAGGACTAGCGGGAGGTCGAAGGGTGACAATGAGCAGTTCTTC. Its translation is CASSPRTSGRSKGDNEQFF. The chain carries TRBV19 and TRBJ2-1, with 14 bases matching TRBD2. Germline trimming cut 5 bases from V and 5 bases from J; bases unmatched to any gene: 14. The CDR3 totals 19 residues. CDR1 is LNHDA and CDR2 is SQIVND in the germline V gene (reference sequence).

The V call is TRBV9, the J call TRBJ2-1; tentative D call: TRBD1 (6 bases). Germline lookup yields CDR1 SGDLS and CDR2 YYNGEE. V lost 6 bases to trimming and J lost 6 bases, with 16 bases between them. The CDR3 has 14 residues. CDR3 sequence: CASTGTEGVNEQFF. DNA for the CDR3: TGTGCCAGCACCGGTACTGAGGGGGTCAATGAGCAGTTCTTC.

The chain combines TRBV28 with TRBJ1-1, with D maybe TRBD1 (6 bases). Per the germline V gene, CDR1 is MDHEN and CDR2 is SYDVKM. CDR3 length equals 14 residues. V lost 6 bases to trimming and J lost 4 bases, with 15 bases between them. The CDR3 DNA reads TGTGCCAGCAGGCCTCGAACAGGGATCACTGAAGCTTTCTTT. Its protein is CASRPRTGITEAFF.

This clone showed up just a few times. The V and J genes are TRBV7-2 and TRBJ1-1; 8 bases fit TRBD1. Trimming at V came to 2 bases and at J to 8 bases, leaving 7 bases not matched to a gene. Germline V CDR1 and CDR2: SGHTA, FQGNSA. This CDR3 has 14 residues. The CDR3 sequence: CASSLQGASKEAFF. The CDR3 region has the DNA TGTGCCAGCAGCTTACAGGGGGCGAGCAAAGAAGCTTTCTTT.

The chain employs TRBV4-1 and TRBJ1-2; TRBD1 aligns across 7 bases. V lost 3 bases and J lost 4; bases outside the gene matches: 11. The length of the CDR3 is 16 residues. Per germline, CDR1 MGHRA and CDR2 YSYEKL. The CDR3 bases are TGCGCCAGCAGCCATCGGGGGCAGGGGGTCCTCTATGGCTACACCTTC. Translating gives CASSHRGQGVLYGYTF.

V is TRBV29-1 and J is TRBJ2-2; 9 bases line up with TRBD1. The CDR3 contains 13 residues. V shed 6 bases and J 5 bases; nucleotides not matched to a gene: 4. In germline, CDR1 is SQVTM, CDR2 ANQGSEA. The CDR3 nucleotides are TGCAGCGTGGGGACAGGGCAGACCGGGGAGCTGTTTTTT. Translated, it gives CSVGTGQTGELFF.